The text below deals with one T cell receptor beta chain. Each of the donors was a healthy adult who was HIV-negative and had not had a recent acute infection or vaccination. Each donor was a Caucasian adult residing in Nashville, Tennessee. Subsets obtained from CD4+ cells comprised CD45RA+ naive and CD45RA-negative memory cells. TCRdb's copy holds only in-frame clones and misses some; the assay was immunoSEQ multiplex PCR. The data hold 1,400,000 or so clones, with around 98.5% observed a single time. This sample was taken from a study of shared clonotypes between healthy human individuals. Study background: Plates per donor: three CD4 naive, three CD4 memory, two CD8 naive, one CD8 memory.

The CDR3 runs 15 residues. V was trimmed by 2 bases and J by 5 bases, leaving 12 bases between them. Germline V gene lookup returns CDR1 LNHDA and CDR2 SQIVND (reference sequence). J is TRBJ2-2 and V is TRBV19, with D perhaps matching TRBD1 or TRBD2 (5 bases each). Sequencing was carried out using naive CD4+ T cells sorted from blood. Subset defined: CD45RA+ positively selected. The clonotype was recovered from a man aged 25-45 years in good health. CDR3 region: CASSIMNGATGELFF. CDR3 nucleotides: TGTGCCAGTAGTATAATGAACGGGGCGACCGGGGAGCTGTTTTTT.